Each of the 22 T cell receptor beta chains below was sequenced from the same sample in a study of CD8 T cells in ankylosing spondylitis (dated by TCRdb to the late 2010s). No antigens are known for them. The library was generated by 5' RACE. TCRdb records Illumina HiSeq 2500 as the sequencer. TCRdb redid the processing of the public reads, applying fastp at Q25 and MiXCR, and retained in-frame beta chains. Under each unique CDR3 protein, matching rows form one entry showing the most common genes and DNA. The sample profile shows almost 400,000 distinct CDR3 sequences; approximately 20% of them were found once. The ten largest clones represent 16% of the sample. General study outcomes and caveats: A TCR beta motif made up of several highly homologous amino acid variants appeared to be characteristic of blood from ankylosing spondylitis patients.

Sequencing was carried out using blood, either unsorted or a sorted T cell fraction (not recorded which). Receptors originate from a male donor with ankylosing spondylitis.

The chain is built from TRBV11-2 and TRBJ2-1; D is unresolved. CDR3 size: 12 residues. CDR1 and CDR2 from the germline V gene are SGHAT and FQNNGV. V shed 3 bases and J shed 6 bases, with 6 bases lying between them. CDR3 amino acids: CASSFYGNEQFF. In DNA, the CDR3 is TGTGCCAGCAGCTTTTATGGCAATGAGCAGTTCTTC.

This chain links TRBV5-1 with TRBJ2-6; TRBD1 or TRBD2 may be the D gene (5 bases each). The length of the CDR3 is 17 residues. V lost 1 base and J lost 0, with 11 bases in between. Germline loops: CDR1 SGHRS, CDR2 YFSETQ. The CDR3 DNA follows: TGCGCCAGCAGCTTGACAGAGGGGTTCTCTGGGGCCAACGTCCTGACTTTC. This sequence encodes CASSLTEGFSGANVLTF.

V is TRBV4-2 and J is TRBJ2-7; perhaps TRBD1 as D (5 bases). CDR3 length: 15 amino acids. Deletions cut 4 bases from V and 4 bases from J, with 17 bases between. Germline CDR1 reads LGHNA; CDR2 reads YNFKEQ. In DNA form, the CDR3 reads TGTGCCAGCAGCCGCCAGGGTACAGGCCCTTACGAGCAGTACTTC. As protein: CASSRQGTGPYEQYF.

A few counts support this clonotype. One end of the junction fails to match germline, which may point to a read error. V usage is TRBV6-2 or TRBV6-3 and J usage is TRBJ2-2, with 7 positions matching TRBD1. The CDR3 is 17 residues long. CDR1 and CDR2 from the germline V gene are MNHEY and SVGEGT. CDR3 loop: CASTTPHRGRNTGELFF. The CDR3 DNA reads TGTGCCAGCACCACTCCCCACAGGGGACGGAACACTGGGGAGCTGTTTTTT.

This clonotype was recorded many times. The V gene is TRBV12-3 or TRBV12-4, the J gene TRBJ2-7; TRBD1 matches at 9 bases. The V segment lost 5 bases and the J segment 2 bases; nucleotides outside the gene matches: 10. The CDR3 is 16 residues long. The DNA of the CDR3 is TGTGCCAGCAGTAAAACCGGGACAGGGATACCCTACGAGCAGTACTTC. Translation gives CASSKTGTGIPYEQYF.

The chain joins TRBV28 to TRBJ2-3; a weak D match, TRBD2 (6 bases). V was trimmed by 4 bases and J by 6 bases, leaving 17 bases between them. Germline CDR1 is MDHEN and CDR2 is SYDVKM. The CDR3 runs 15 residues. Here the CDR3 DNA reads TGTGCCAGCAGTTCTCCCGGCGGGAAGATCGATACGCAGTATTTT. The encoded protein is CASSSPGGKIDTQYF.

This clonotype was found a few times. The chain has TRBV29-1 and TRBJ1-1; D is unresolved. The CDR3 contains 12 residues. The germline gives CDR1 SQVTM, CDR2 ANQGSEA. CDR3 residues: CSHSVLPGEAFF. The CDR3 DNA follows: TGCAGTCACTCTGTTCTACCGGGGGAAGCTTTCTTT.

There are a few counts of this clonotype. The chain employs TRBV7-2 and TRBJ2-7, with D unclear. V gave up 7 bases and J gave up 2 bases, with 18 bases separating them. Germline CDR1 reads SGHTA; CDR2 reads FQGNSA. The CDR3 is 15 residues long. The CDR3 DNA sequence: TGTGCCAGCACCCAATCGGGTCTACGGCCCTACGAGCAGTACTTC. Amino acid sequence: CASTQSGLRPYEQYF.

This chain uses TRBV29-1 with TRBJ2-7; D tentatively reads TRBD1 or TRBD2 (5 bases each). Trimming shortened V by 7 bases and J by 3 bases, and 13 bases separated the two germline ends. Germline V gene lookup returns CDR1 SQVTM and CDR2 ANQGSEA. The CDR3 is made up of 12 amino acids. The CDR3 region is CSGGSNGYEQYF. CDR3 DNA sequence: TGCAGCGGGGGGTCGAATGGCTACGAGCAGTACTTC.

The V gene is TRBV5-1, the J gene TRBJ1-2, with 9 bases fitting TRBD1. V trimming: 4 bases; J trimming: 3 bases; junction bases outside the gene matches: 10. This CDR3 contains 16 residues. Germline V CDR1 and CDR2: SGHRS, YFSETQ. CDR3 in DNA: TGCGCCAGCAGCCCGTTTACAGGGGGCGCGGACTATGGCTACACCTTC. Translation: CASSPFTGGADYGYTF.

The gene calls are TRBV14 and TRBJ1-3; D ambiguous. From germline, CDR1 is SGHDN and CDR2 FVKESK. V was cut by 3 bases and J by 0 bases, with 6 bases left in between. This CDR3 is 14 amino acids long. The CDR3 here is CASSQGYSGNTIYF. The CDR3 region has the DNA TGTGCCAGCAGCCAGGGCTACTCTGGAAACACCATATATTTT.

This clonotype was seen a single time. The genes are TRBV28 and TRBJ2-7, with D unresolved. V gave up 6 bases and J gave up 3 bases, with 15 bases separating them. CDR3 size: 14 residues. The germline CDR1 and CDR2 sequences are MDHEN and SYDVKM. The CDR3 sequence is CASSLGFNDYEQYF. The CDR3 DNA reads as TGTGCCAGCAGCTTGGGTTTTAATGACTACGAGCAGTACTTC.

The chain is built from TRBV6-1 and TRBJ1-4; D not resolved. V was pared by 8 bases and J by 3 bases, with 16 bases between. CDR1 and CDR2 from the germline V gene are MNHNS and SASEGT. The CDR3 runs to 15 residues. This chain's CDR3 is CASGSYAGSNEKLFF. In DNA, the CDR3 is TGTGCCAGCGGCTCCTACGCAGGATCTAATGAAAAACTGTTTTTT.

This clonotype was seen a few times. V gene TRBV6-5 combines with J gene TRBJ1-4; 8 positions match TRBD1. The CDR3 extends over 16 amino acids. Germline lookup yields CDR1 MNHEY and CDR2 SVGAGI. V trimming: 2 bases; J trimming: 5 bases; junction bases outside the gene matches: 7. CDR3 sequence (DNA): TGTGCCAGCAGTTACATGACAGGGGTGGGGAATGAAAAACTGTTTTTT. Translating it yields CASSYMTGVGNEKLFF.

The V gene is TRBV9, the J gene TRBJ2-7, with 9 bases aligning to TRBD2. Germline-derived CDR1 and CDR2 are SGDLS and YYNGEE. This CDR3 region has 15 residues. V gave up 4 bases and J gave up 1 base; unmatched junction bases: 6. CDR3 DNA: TGTGCCAGCAGCCCCCGGACTAGCGATTCCTACGAGCAGTACTTC. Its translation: CASSPRTSDSYEQYF.

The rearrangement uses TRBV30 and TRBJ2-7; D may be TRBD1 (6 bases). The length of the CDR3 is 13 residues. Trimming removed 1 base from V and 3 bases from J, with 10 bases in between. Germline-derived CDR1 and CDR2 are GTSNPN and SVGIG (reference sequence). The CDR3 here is CAWSGGQIYEQYF. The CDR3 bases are TGTGCCTGGAGTGGGGGACAAATCTACGAGCAGTACTTC.

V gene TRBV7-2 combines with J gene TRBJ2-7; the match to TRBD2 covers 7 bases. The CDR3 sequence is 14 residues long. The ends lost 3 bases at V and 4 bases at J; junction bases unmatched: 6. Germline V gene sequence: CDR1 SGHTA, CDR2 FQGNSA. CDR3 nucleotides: TGTGCCAGCAGCTTGCCAGGACTAGAGTACGAGCAGTACTTC. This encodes CASSLPGLEYEQYF.

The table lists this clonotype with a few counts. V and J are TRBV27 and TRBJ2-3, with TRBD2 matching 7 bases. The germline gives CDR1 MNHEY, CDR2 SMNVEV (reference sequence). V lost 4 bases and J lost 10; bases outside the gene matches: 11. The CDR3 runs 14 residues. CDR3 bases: TGTGCCAGCAGTTCCCCTAGCGGCCCTACTCCGCAGTATTTT. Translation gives CASSSPSGPTPQYF.

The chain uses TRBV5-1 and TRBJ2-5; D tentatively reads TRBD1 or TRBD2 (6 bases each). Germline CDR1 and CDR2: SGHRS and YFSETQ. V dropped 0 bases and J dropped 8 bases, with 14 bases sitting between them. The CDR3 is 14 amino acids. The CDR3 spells CASSLERGRKTQYF. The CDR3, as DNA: TGCGCCAGCAGCTTGGAGAGGGGGAGGAAAACCCAGTACTTC.

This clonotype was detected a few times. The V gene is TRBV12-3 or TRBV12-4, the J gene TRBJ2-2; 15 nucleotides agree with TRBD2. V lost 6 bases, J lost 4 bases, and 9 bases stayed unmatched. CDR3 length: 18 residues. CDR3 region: CASSRGGLAGGFTGELFF. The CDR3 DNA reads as TGTGCCAGCAGCCGTGGCGGACTAGCGGGAGGGTTCACCGGGGAGCTGTTTTTT.

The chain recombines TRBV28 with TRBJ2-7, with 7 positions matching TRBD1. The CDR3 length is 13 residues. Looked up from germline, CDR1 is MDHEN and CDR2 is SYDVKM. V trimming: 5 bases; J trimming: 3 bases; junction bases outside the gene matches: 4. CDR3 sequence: CASSLGTDYEQYF. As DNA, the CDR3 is TGTGCCAGCAGTCTGGGGACAGACTACGAGCAGTACTTC.

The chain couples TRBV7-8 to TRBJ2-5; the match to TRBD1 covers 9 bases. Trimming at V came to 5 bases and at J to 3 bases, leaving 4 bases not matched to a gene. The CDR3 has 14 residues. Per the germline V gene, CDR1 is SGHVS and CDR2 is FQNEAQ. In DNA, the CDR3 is TGTGCCAGCAGCAACTGGGACAGGGAAGAGACCCAGTACTTC. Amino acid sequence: CASSNWDREETQYF.